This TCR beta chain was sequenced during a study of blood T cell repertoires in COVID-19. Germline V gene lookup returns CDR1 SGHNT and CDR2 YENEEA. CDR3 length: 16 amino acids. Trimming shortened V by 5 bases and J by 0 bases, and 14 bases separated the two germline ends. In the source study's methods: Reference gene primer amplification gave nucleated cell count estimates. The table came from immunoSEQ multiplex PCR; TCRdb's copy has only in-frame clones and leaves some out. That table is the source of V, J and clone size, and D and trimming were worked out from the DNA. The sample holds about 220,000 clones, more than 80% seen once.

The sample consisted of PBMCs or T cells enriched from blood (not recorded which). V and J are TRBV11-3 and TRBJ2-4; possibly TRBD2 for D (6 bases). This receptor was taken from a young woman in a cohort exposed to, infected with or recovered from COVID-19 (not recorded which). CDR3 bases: TGTGCCAGCAGCCCCCCTAGCGCTGTAGCCAAAAACATTCAGTACTTC. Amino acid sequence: CASSPPSAVAKNIQYF.